The entry below gives a single T cell receptor beta chain sequence along with its context. In the source study's methods: For nucleated cells, counts were estimated from reference gene primer amplification. The table came from immunoSEQ multiplex PCR; TCRdb's copy has only in-frame clones and leaves some out. D and trimming were read from the DNA, whereas the V and J calls and clone size are those reported in that table. The sample carries 300,000 or so clones, approximately 88% recorded once. The data derive from a study of blood T cell repertoires in COVID-19. Study summary: Researchers got acute and convalescent COVID-19 samples from the United States, Italy and Spain. PBMCs, B-cell-depleted T cells, or T cells were the source of the cDNA or gDNA that made up the material.

This clonotype was sampled from a man between 18 and 35 years old who had recovered from COVID-19. The sample was peripheral blood.

As DNA, the CDR3 is TGCAGCGTTGGGGTTGGAGGAGAGCAGCCCCAGCATTTT. Encoded protein: CSVGVGGEQPQHF. This chain joins TRBV29-1 and TRBJ1-5; D call uncertain. The germline V gene has CDR1 SQVTM and CDR2 ANQGSEA. This CDR3 has 13 residues. Trimming stripped 4 bases from V and 7 bases from J, with 14 bases between. The complete variable domain, with remaining parts taken from reference TRBV29-1 and TRBJ1-5, reads SAVISQKPSRDICQRGTSLTIQCQVDSQVTMMFWYRQQPGQSLTLIATANQGSEATYESGFVIDKFPISRPNLTFSTLTVSNMSPEDSSIYLCSVGVGGEQPQHFGDGTRLSIL.